These T cell receptor beta chains were read from a single sample in a study of cytomegalovirus exposure and HLA in healthy donors. Data came from immunoSEQ multiplex PCR; TCRdb stores just in-frame clones and leaves some out. The sample lists about 110,000 clones; 55% to 65% were seen once. The sequencing sample was made of PBMCs. All receptors derive from a man aged 25 to 45 in good health and CMV-seropositive. CDR3s include the opening cysteine and the closing phenylalanine or tryptophan. The D gene is left open where the match is weak. Only part of the rows carry a size: once, few, many, or a class if the clone is expanded.

V gene: TRBV11-2
clone size: .
J gene: TRBJ2-7
D gene: .
CDR3 DNA: TGTGCCAGCAGCTTAGATTGGATGGGCATGTACTTC
CDR3 protein: CASSLDWMGMYF

V gene: TRBV5-1
clone size: .
J gene: TRBJ2-7
D gene: TRBD1
CDR3 DNA: TGCGCCAGCAGCGCCGGGACAGCCGCTACCACCTCCTACGAGCAGTACTTC
CDR3 protein: CASSAGTAATTSYEQYF

V gene: TRBV6-5
clone size: .
J gene: TRBJ1-6
D gene: TRBD1
CDR3 DNA: TGTGCCAGCAGTTACTCGGACAGGGAGAATTCACCCCTCCACTTT
CDR3 protein: CASSYSDRENSPLHF

V gene: TRBV20-1
clone size: .
J gene: TRBJ1-2
D gene: .
CDR3 DNA: TGCAGCCCTCGATTCCGAGGTGGCTACACCTTC
CDR3 protein: CSPRFRGGYTF

V gene: TRBV2
clone size: .
J gene: TRBJ2-3
D gene: .
CDR3 DNA: TGTGCCAGCACCGCGCGAATCATAGATACGCAGTATTTT
CDR3 protein: CASTARIIDTQYF

V gene: TRBV5-1
clone size: .
J gene: TRBJ2-1
D gene: TRBD2
CDR3 DNA: TGCGCCAGCAGCCCGGAACTAGCGGGGGGGGACGAGCAGTTCTTC
CDR3 protein: CASSPELAGGDEQFF

V gene: TRBV4-1
clone size: few
J gene: TRBJ2-1
D gene: TRBD2
CDR3 DNA: TGCGCCAGCAGCCAGCTAGCGGGGGACAATGAGCAGTTCTTC
CDR3 protein: CASSQLAGDNEQFF

V gene: TRBV7-6
clone size: .
J gene: TRBJ2-2
D gene: TRBD2
CDR3 DNA: TGTGCCAGCAGCTTAGTTATAGCGGGGGGGCCCGGGACCGGGGAGCTGTTTTTT
CDR3 protein: CASSLVIAGGPGTGELFF

V gene: TRBV13
clone size: .
J gene: TRBJ1-5
D gene: .
CDR3 DNA: TGTGCCAGCAGCTTCGGCGGTGTAGGGCCCCAGCATTTT
CDR3 protein: CASSFGGVGPQHF

V gene: TRBV5-6
clone size: few
J gene: TRBJ1-2
D gene: TRBD1
CDR3 DNA: TGTGCCAGCAGCCACCGGGACAGGGGGCTTGGCTATGGCTACACCTTC
CDR3 protein: CASSHRDRGLGYGYTF

V gene: TRBV7-2
clone size: .
J gene: TRBJ2-2
D gene: .
CDR3 DNA: TGTGCCAGCAGCTTATATCCCGGGGAGCTGTTTTTT
CDR3 protein: CASSLYPGELFF

V gene: TRBV4-2
clone size: .
J gene: TRBJ1-2
D gene: TRBD1
CDR3 DNA: TGTGCCAGCAGCCAATTGGAGGGGGCGAGTGGCTACACCTTC
CDR3 protein: CASSQLEGASGYTF

V gene: TRBV2
clone size: .
J gene: TRBJ1-1
D gene: .
CDR3 DNA: TGTGCCAGCAGGTGGGAGATAATGAACACTGAAGCTTTCTTT
CDR3 protein: CASRWEIMNTEAFF

V gene: TRBV6-6
clone size: once
J gene: TRBJ1-3
D gene: TRBD1
CDR3 DNA: TGTGCCAGCAGAGACGACAGGGAGTGGACCATATATTTT
CDR3 protein: CASRDDREWTIYF

V gene: TRBV6-1
clone size: .
J gene: TRBJ2-3
D gene: .
CDR3 DNA: TGTGCCAGCAGTGTTTCAGGGCGGGGTCGCACAGATACGCAGTATTTT
CDR3 protein: CASSVSGRGRTDTQYF

V gene: TRBV19
clone size: .
J gene: TRBJ2-2
D gene: TRBD2
CDR3 DNA: TGTGCCAGTAGTATTCTAGCGGGGGGGTCTGGCGCCGGGGAGCTGTTTTTT
CDR3 protein: CASSILAGGSGAGELFF

V gene: TRBV28
clone size: .
J gene: TRBJ2-7
D gene: .
CDR3 DNA: TGTGCCAGCAGTTTACCCCATTCCAGGGGCGGGTACGAGCAGTACTTC
CDR3 protein: CASSLPHSRGGYEQYF

V gene: TRBV18
clone size: .
J gene: TRBJ1-4
D gene: .
CDR3 DNA: TGTGCCAGCTCACTAGACAGGATTAATGAAAAACTGTTTTTT
CDR3 protein: CASSLDRINEKLFF

V gene: TRBV7-5
clone size: .
J gene: TRBJ2-7
D gene: .
CDR3 DNA: TGTGCCAGAAGCTCCCGGACGGACAGCTCCTACGAGCAGTACTTC
CDR3 protein: CARSSRTDSSYEQYF

V gene: TRBV5-6
clone size: .
J gene: TRBJ1-2
D gene: .
CDR3 DNA: TGTGCCAGCAGTCTCGGTACACTACAATATGGCTACACCTTC
CDR3 protein: CASSLGTLQYGYTF

V gene: TRBV5-1
clone size: .
J gene: TRBJ1-1
D gene: TRBD1
CDR3 DNA: TGCGCCAGCAGCCTCCGACAGGGATCGGGCACTGAAGCTTTCTTT
CDR3 protein: CASSLRQGSGTEAFF

V gene: TRBV18
clone size: .
J gene: TRBJ2-7
D gene: TRBD2
CDR3 DNA: TGTGCCAGCTCAACCGGGGAGGGGACGTACGAGCAGTACTTC
CDR3 protein: CASSTGEGTYEQYF

V gene: TRBV5-4
clone size: .
J gene: TRBJ1-1
D gene: TRBD1
CDR3 DNA: TGTGCCAGCAGCTTGGAGGCAGGGGGCCTCACTGAAGCTTTCTTT
CDR3 protein: CASSLEAGGLTEAFF

V gene: TRBV7-7
clone size: .
J gene: TRBJ2-5
D gene: TRBD1
CDR3 DNA: TGTGCTAGCGGACCGACAGGGGGTACGGAGACCCAGTACTTC
CDR3 protein: CASGPTGGTETQYF

V gene: TRBV12-5
clone size: .
J gene: TRBJ1-6
D gene: TRBD1
CDR3 DNA: TGTGCTAGTGGTTTGGAGGTATACGGGACAGGGCTTAATTCACCCCTCCACTTT
CDR3 protein: CASGLEVYGTGLNSPLHF

V gene: TRBV5-1
clone size: few
J gene: TRBJ1-2
D gene: TRBD1
CDR3 DNA: TGCGCCAGCAGATCGGACAGGGGTGCCGGCTACACCTTC
CDR3 protein: CASRSDRGAGYTF

V gene: TRBV18
clone size: few
J gene: TRBJ1-3
D gene: TRBD1
CDR3 DNA: TGTGCCAGCTCACCGACAGGGTTCTCTGGAAACACCATATATTTT
CDR3 protein: CASSPTGFSGNTIYF

V gene: TRBV7-8
clone size: few
J gene: TRBJ2-2
D gene: TRBD2
CDR3 DNA: TGTGCCAGCAGCCGTAGCGGGGGGGCTTACACCGGGGAGCTGTTTTTT
CDR3 protein: CASSRSGGAYTGELFF

V gene: TRBV19
clone size: .
J gene: TRBJ2-3
D gene: TRBD1
CDR3 DNA: TGTGCCAGTAGTCCTTGGACAGGGAAGAACACAGATACGCAGTATTTT
CDR3 protein: CASSPWTGKNTDTQYF